This TCR beta chain was profiled in a study of a mutant IDH1 vaccine in newly diagnosed glioma. Study information: Initiation of the vaccine course occurred 4-6 weeks after radiotherapy alone, or alongside temozolomide cycles.

As concerns this clone: Its antigen remains unknown.

The V gene end was trimmed by 4 bases and the J gene end by 2 bases; junction bases not matched to a gene: 4. This CDR3 has 14 residues. Germline V gene sequence: CDR1 SGHTA, CDR2 FQGNSA. The time point: week 23, last vaccination. A single vaccine dose contained 300 ug of mutant IDH1 20-mer peptide, and topical imiquimod was used with it. The repertoire was sequenced with immunoSEQ multiplex PCR; TCRdb's copy has only in-frame clones and lacks some. The sample carries approximately 82,000 clones, approximately 85% recorded once. The source of this sequence is a man aged 30 to 45 with glioma. Some clones in this sample may be carry-over from other donors' samples. Sequencing used PBMCs, obtained from a glioma patient whose treatment included an IDH1 peptide vaccine. The J gene is TRBJ2-5, the V gene TRBV7-2, with 7 positions matching TRBD1. The CDR3, as DNA: TGTGCCAGCAGCTCGGACAGGTTACAAGAGACCCAGTACTTC. Its translation: CASSSDRLQETQYF.